This entry lists 32 T cell receptor beta chains sequenced from one sample in a study of cytomegalovirus exposure and HLA in healthy donors. Primers for the PCR totalled 60 Vbeta and 13 Jbeta. Libraries were prepared by immunoSEQ multiplex PCR; TCRdb keeps only in-frame clonotypes and omits some of them. The sample consists of about 150,000 clones, around 80% of them appearing once. Material: PBMCs. Receptors were obtained from a woman aged 45-65 years in good health and CMV-seropositive.

The CDR3 DNA reads as TGTGCCAGCAGTTCCGGGACTAGCGGGTCTAGCTCCTACAATGAGCAGTTCTTC. Its protein product is CASSSGTSGSSSYNEQFF. The V gene is TRBV27, the J gene TRBJ2-1, with 12 nucleotides matching TRBD2. In germline, CDR1 is MNHEY, CDR2 SMNVEV (reference sequence). The V gene end was trimmed by 4 bases and the J gene end by 0 bases; junction bases not matched to a gene: 7. The CDR3 is made up of 18 amino acids.

The gene calls are TRBV13 and TRBJ2-3; the D gene is possibly TRBD1 (5 bases). CDR1 and CDR2 (germline): PRHDT, FYEKMQ (reference sequence). Trimming took 3 bases from V and 0 from J, leaving 16 bases between them. CDR3 length: 17 residues. The CDR3 loop is CASSFGRALSSTDTQYF. DNA of the CDR3: TGTGCCAGCAGCTTTGGCAGGGCGTTATCTAGCACAGATACGCAGTATTTT.

This CDR3 is CAWSLTGSPGVYEQYF. DNA of the CDR3: TGTGCCTGGAGCCTGACAGGGAGTCCTGGGGTGTACGAGCAGTACTTC. This chain joins TRBV30 and TRBJ2-5, with TRBD1 identical over 7 bases. The J call could be wrong; TRBJ2-7 is a better fit for the DNA end. Germline assignment: CDR1 GTSNPN and CDR2 SVGIG (reference sequence). CDR3 length: 16 amino acids.

The chain uses TRBV5-4 and TRBJ2-7; TRBD2 matches at 8 bases. Germline loops: CDR1 SGHNT, CDR2 YYREEE (reference sequence). V lost 4 bases, J lost 6 bases, and 9 bases stayed unmatched. CDR3 length: 14 residues. The CDR3 DNA follows: TGTGCCAGCAGCCCCTCGAGCGGGGGCGGCGAGCAGTACTTC. Translation: CASSPSSGGGEQYF.

This chain connects TRBV6-4 to TRBJ2-2, with 9 nucleotides matching TRBD2. The germline V gene encodes CDR1 MRHNA and CDR2 SNTAGT. The V and J ends lost 6 bases and 4 bases, in that order; junction bases with no gene match: 9. CDR3 size: 16 residues. As DNA, the CDR3 is TGTGCCAGCAGGACCCTCGCGGGGGGGCTCACCGGGGAGCTGTTTTTT. Protein product: CASRTLAGGLTGELFF.

This clone was seen just once. The V gene is TRBV14, the J gene TRBJ2-5; D uncertain. With the DNA end fitting TRBJ2-7 better, the J assignment may be wrong. Germline V gives CDR1 SGHDN, CDR2 FVKESK. The CDR3 length is 16 residues. The CDR3 is CASSLRRYVTPYEQYF. CDR3 nucleotide sequence: TGTGCCAGCAGCCTACGACGGTATGTGACTCCCTACGAGCAGTACTTC.

CDR3 bases: TGCGCCAGCAGCCCTGGGATAGCGGGGGGGCAAGGCGGAGATACGCAGTATTTT. This codes for CASSPGIAGGQGGDTQYF. This rearrangement joins TRBV5-1 to TRBJ2-3, with TRBD2 matching over 11 bases. V was clipped by 4 bases and J by 5 bases; unmatched bases: 15. Germline V CDR1 and CDR2: SGHRS, YFSETQ. This CDR3 contains 18 residues.

In its sample, this clone was seen a few times. V is TRBV5-1 and J is TRBJ1-6, with D uncertain. Per germline, CDR1 SGHRS and CDR2 YFSETQ. V lost 2 bases and J 7 bases, leaving 13 bases between the germline ends. The CDR3 totals 15 residues. The CDR3 DNA reads TGCGCCAGCAGCTTTGACGGCGGGCTAAATTCACCCCTCCACTTT. Translated: CASSFDGGLNSPLHF.

The gene calls are TRBV6-5 and TRBJ2-2; 7 positions agree with TRBD2. V lost 8 bases, J lost 3 bases, and 6 bases stayed unmatched. Germline assignment: CDR1 MNHEY and CDR2 SVGAGI. This CDR3 is built from 14 residues. The CDR3 DNA reads TGTGCCAGCGGGGAGGGCGAGGACACCGGGGAGCTGTTTTTT. This sequence encodes CASGEGEDTGELFF.

V gene TRBV19 combines with J gene TRBJ1-1; D is perhaps TRBD1 (6 bases). The CDR3 length is 12 residues. Germline assignment: CDR1 LNHDA and CDR2 SQIVND (reference sequence). Deletions cut 5 bases from V and 7 bases from J, with 11 bases between. CDR3 amino acids: CASSWGLYEAFF. In DNA form, the CDR3 reads TGTGCCAGTAGTTGGGGGCTGTATGAAGCTTTCTTT. The variable domain in full, completed from reference TRBV19 and TRBJ1-1, reads DGGITQSPKYLFRKEGQNVTLSCEQNLNHDAMYWYRQDPGQGLRLIYYSQIVNDFQKGDIAEGYSVSREKKESFPLTVTSAQKNPTAFYLCASSWGLYEAFFGQGTRLTVV.

The rearrangement joins TRBV11-2 to TRBJ2-7; the D is unclear. Trimming removed 5 bases at V and 4 bases at J, with 18 bases between. From germline, CDR1 is SGHAT and CDR2 FQNNGV. The CDR3 contains 15 residues. The CDR3 DNA reads as TGTGCCAGCAGCAGGTCGGCAGGCTCCGGTTACGAGCAGTACTTC. Translated, it gives CASSRSAGSGYEQYF.

This clone was recorded only once. The chain employs TRBV5-8 and TRBJ2-2; the D gene is possibly TRBD1 (5 bases). The CDR3 consists of 14 residues. Per the germline V gene, CDR1 is SGHTS and CDR2 is YDEGEE. Trimming stripped 3 bases from V and 7 bases from J, with 13 bases between. Written as DNA, the CDR3 is TGTGCCAGCAGCTCTAGGGGAATCGGCGGGGAGCTGTTTTTT. Its protein is CASSSRGIGGELFF.

The gene calls are TRBV19 and TRBJ1-5, with 8 positions matching TRBD1. With 3 bases clipped from V and 4 bases from J, the junction kept 5 bases outside the gene matches. This CDR3 is 15 amino acids long. Looked up from germline, CDR1 is LNHDA and CDR2 is SQIVND (reference sequence). The CDR3 DNA sequence: TGTGCCAGTAGTATGACAGGGGTGGTTAATCAGCCCCAGCATTTT. This codes for CASSMTGVVNQPQHF.

This chain joins TRBV13 and TRBJ2-7; 7 bases are a match to TRBD1. The germline CDR1 and CDR2 sequences are PRHDT and FYEKMQ (reference sequence). This CDR3 contains 16 residues. V was clipped by 5 bases and J by 2 bases; unmatched bases: 12. This chain's CDR3 is CASSPNPRDSAYEQYF. The CDR3 nucleotides read TGTGCCAGCAGCCCCAACCCAAGGGACAGTGCCTACGAGCAGTACTTC.

A note on this clone: Sequence at one end of the junction differs from germline and may be a read error. The chain links TRBV5-1 to TRBJ1-6; no firm D call. CDR1 is SGHRS, CDR2 YFSETQ, per germline. CDR3 length: 14 residues. CDR3 sequence reads: CASSLIPFNPPLHF. CDR3 sequence (DNA): TGCGCCAGCAGCTTGATCCCGTTTAATCCACCCCTCCACTTT.

J is TRBJ2-7 and V is TRBV7-6; TRBD1 might be the D (7 bases). CDR1 is SGHVS, CDR2 FNYEAQ, per germline. The CDR3 covers 16 residues. Trimming took off 5 bases at V and 5 bases at J, with 22 bases between the two ends. CDR3 amino acids: CASSPAGRTGGNEQYF. CDR3 sequence (DNA): TGTGCCAGCAGCCCAGCAGGGAGGACAGGTGGGAACGAGCAGTACTTC.

The chain combines TRBV20-1 with TRBJ1-2; 7 bases agree with TRBD1. Germline-derived CDR1 and CDR2 are DFQATT and SNEGSKA (reference sequence). Trimming removed 4 bases from V and 4 bases from J; junction bases left unmatched: 0. CDR3 size: 11 residues. CDR3 bases: TGCAGTGCTACAGGGGGCTATGGCTACACCTTC. Protein sequence: CSATGGYGYTF.

The rearrangement links TRBV9 to TRBJ1-1; D is perhaps TRBD1 (6 bases). V dropped 0 bases and J dropped 2 bases, with 26 bases sitting between them. The CDR3 loop spans 20 amino acids. The germline CDR1 and CDR2 sequences are SGDLS and YYNGEE. This chain's CDR3 is CASSVDEGRVLGGENTEAFF. The DNA for the CDR3 is TGTGCCAGCAGCGTAGACGAAGGGAGGGTTTTAGGGGGTGAAAACACTGAAGCTTTCTTT.

This chain uses TRBV30 with TRBJ1-1; D unclear. This CDR3 region has 13 residues. Trimming shortened V by 4 bases and J by 4 bases, and 13 bases separated the two germline ends. Germline lookup yields CDR1 GTSNPN and CDR2 SVGIG (reference sequence). The CDR3 sequence: CAWNGVRGTEAFF. CDR3 bases: TGTGCCTGGAACGGGGTCCGAGGCACTGAAGCTTTCTTT.

The chain carries TRBV19 and TRBJ1-6; D not certain. The CDR3 spans 14 residues. Germline V lookup: CDR1 LNHDA, CDR2 SQIVND (reference sequence). V lost 5 bases and J lost 10, with 15 bases in between. This chain's CDR3 is CASSPSSGFSPLHF. The CDR3 nucleotides are TGTGCCAGTAGTCCGAGTTCGGGATTCTCACCCCTCCACTTT.

The chain carries TRBV6-5 and TRBJ1-2, with a possible D match to TRBD1 (6 bases). This CDR3 comprises 13 residues. The V end was cut by 7 bases, the J end by 4 bases, with 13 bases between. Germline CDR1 and CDR2: MNHEY and SVGAGI. The CDR3 DNA is TGTGCCAGCAAGGCAGGGGCCCTCTATGGCTACACCTTC. Translated, it gives CASKAGALYGYTF.

The chain employs TRBV2 and TRBJ1-3; D remains ambiguous. The V end lost 8 bases, the J end lost 2 bases, and 10 bases lay between the germline ends. CDR3 size: 13 residues. From germline, CDR1 is SNHLY and CDR2 FYNNEI. The CDR3 is CASLRNPGNTIYF. As DNA, the CDR3 is TGTGCCAGCCTCAGGAACCCTGGAAACACCATATATTTT.

The CDR3 region is CASSEGDWWQVHGYTF. DNA of the CDR3: TGTGCCAGCAGTGAGGGAGATTGGTGGCAGGTCCATGGCTACACCTTC. The chain couples TRBV6-1 to TRBJ1-2; no reliable D call. Germline assignment: CDR1 MNHNS and CDR2 SASEGT. Trimming pared 3 bases from V and 6 bases from J, leaving 20 bases between. The CDR3 spans 16 residues.

This chain connects TRBV7-9 to TRBJ2-2; D is unclear. The CDR3 has 15 amino acids. The germline V gene has CDR1 SEHNR and CDR2 FQNEAQ (reference sequence). Trimming left V 7 bases short and J 4 bases short, with 16 bases between. CDR3 nucleotide sequence: TGTGCCAGCACCAACCTTTATCTGGCCACCGGGGAGCTGTTTTTT. Amino acids: CASTNLYLATGELFF.

V and J are TRBV10-3 and TRBJ2-5; possible D gene TRBD1, 6 bases. V dropped 4 bases and J dropped 2 bases, with 14 bases sitting between them. The CDR3 consists of 15 residues. Germline CDR1 is ENHRY and CDR2 is SYGVKD. The CDR3 region has the DNA TGTGCCATCAGTGGGTCAGGGGCAGCTCAAGAGACCCAGTACTTC. Protein sequence: CAISGSGAAQETQYF.

This clone was observed a single time. The chain recombines TRBV6-6 with TRBJ2-5; 7 bases map to TRBD2. The CDR3 runs to 15 residues. Germline V gives CDR1 MNHNY, CDR2 SVGAGI (reference sequence). Losses at the gene ends were 0 bases for V and 5 bases for J; bases not matched to a gene: 6. CDR3 sequence reads: CASSYSRGTWETQYF. CDR3 sequence (DNA): TGTGCCAGCAGTTACTCGCGGGGGACGTGGGAGACCCAGTACTTC.

This chain joins TRBV27 and TRBJ1-2; TRBD1 is a possible D gene (5 bases). The V end lost 10 bases, the J end lost 8 bases, and 17 bases lay between the germline ends. CDR3 size: 12 residues. CDR1 and CDR2 from the germline V gene are MNHEY and SMNVEV (reference sequence). The CDR3 reads CATLGGGVGYTF. The CDR3 DNA follows: TGTGCCACCCTGGGTGGAGGGGTCGGCTACACCTTC.

This clone was counted only a few times. The V and J genes are TRBV29-1 and TRBJ2-7, with 7 bases identical to TRBD1. This CDR3 has 13 amino acids. The germline V gene encodes CDR1 SQVTM and CDR2 ANQGSEA. The junction had 12 bases not matched to a gene; V was cut back by 7 bases and J by 6 bases. Here the CDR3 reads CSARPGQAVEQYF. The DNA of the CDR3 is TGCAGCGCCAGACCAGGACAGGCTGTCGAGCAGTACTTC.

This clone showed up just a few times. The CDR3 nucleotides read TGCAGCGTTGGGTTAGGACAGGGATTCAATGAGCAGTTCTTC. It codes for CSVGLGQGFNEQFF. V is TRBV29-1 and J is TRBJ2-1, with TRBD1 matching 8 bases. The germline gives CDR1 SQVTM, CDR2 ANQGSEA. CDR3 length: 14 amino acids. The V and J ends lost 4 bases and 6 bases, in that order; junction bases with no gene match: 8.

The rearrangement joins TRBV5-1 to TRBJ2-3; 7 bases line up with TRBD1. There are 16 residues in the CDR3. Losses at the gene ends were 0 bases for V and 1 base for J; bases not matched to a gene: 5. Germline CDR1 is SGHRS and CDR2 is YFSETQ. The CDR3 protein is CASSLALGGGTDTQYF. Written as DNA, the CDR3 is TGCGCCAGCAGCTTGGCCTTAGGGGGCGGCACAGATACGCAGTATTTT.

The V and J genes are TRBV5-1 and TRBJ2-1; D perhaps matches TRBD1 (5 bases). V lost 0 bases to trimming and J lost 7 bases, with 11 bases between them. The CDR3 totals 14 residues. Germline assignment: CDR1 SGHRS and CDR2 YFSETQ. CDR3 amino acids: CASSLGTSHNEQFF. CDR3 in DNA: TGCGCCAGCAGCTTGGGGACATCTCATAATGAGCAGTTCTTC.

This clone was observed a single time. The chain couples TRBV6-6 to TRBJ2-5; 12 nucleotides line up with TRBD2. CDR1 is MNHNY and CDR2 is SVGAGI in the germline V gene (reference sequence). J gave up 9 bases and V 5 bases, and 13 bases lay outside the gene matches. The CDR3 contains 16 residues. The CDR3: CASSPLTSGGRGAQYF. The CDR3 bases are TGTGCCAGCAGTCCCCTGACTAGCGGGGGCCGGGGAGCCCAGTACTTC.